The TCR beta chain described here comes from a study of cytomegalovirus exposure and HLA in healthy donors. Points from the study as a whole: For cytomegalovirus status, the classifier reportedly gave diagnoses with high specificity and sensitivity. Overall, roughly 170 TCR beta chains were annotated as cytomegalovirus-associated.

Donors were drawn from the approximately 130-subject validation cohort, separate from the approximately 700-subject first cohort. The CDR3 totals 13 residues. Germline loops: CDR1 SGDLS, CDR2 YYNGEE. V was shortened by 5 bases and J by 3 bases, with 11 bases between the two germline ends. Generated by immunoSEQ multiplex PCR, the TCRdb table keeps only in-frame clones and is missing some. Of 100,000 to 150,000 clones listed, around 94% were seen once; the top ten hold less than 1.5%. Of note for this clone: No antigen is known for it.

What was sequenced was PBMCs. The J gene is TRBJ1-2, the V gene TRBV9, with D maybe TRBD1 (5 bases). The clonotype originates from a woman under 30 in good health and CMV-seronegative. The CDR3: CASSLQGYYGYTF. The CDR3 DNA reads TGTGCCAGCAGTCTCCAGGGATACTATGGCTACACCTTC.